The 20 T cell receptor beta chains below all came from one sample that was sequenced in a study of blood T cell repertoires in COVID-19. Sequenced by immunoSEQ multiplex PCR; TCRdb stores in-frame clones only, minus some. The sample includes a few hundred thousand clones, roughly nine tenths of them seen just once. The sequencing sample was made of peripheral blood. The receptors come from a woman in her 30s with COVID-19, enrolled during active disease.

The chain carries TRBV14 and TRBJ1-2; D is undetermined. V was pared by 3 bases and J by 1 base, with 18 bases between. Germline V gene lookup returns CDR1 SGHDN and CDR2 FVKESK. This CDR3 is built from 17 residues. The CDR3 sequence: CASSHAFTGRVNYGYTF. As DNA, the CDR3 is TGTGCCAGCAGCCATGCATTTACGGGGAGGGTTAACTATGGCTACACCTTC.

The V call is TRBV5-1, the J call TRBJ2-1; a possible D gene is TRBD2 (5 bases). This CDR3 region has 16 residues. Trimming took 1 base from V and 0 from J, leaving 11 bases between them. In germline, CDR1 is SGHRS, CDR2 YFSETQ. CDR3 loop: CASSLTGNPSYNEQFF. CDR3 DNA sequence: TGCGCCAGCAGCTTGACGGGAAACCCCTCCTACAATGAGCAGTTCTTC.

The gene calls are TRBV6-1 and TRBJ1-4, with 8 bases matching TRBD1. The CDR3 totals 15 residues. The V gene end was trimmed by 3 bases and the J gene end by 8 bases; junction bases not matched to a gene: 8. The germline CDR1 and CDR2 sequences are MNHNS and SASEGT. The CDR3 is CASSDPRTGLEKLFF. CDR3 DNA: TGTGCCAGCAGTGACCCAAGGACAGGGTTGGAAAAACTGTTTTTT.

Remarks on this clone: Other DNA sequences within the sample encode an identical CDR3. The chain links TRBV29-1 to TRBJ1-1, with D possibly matching TRBD1 (5 bases). V was trimmed by 4 bases and J by 1 base, leaving 10 bases between them. The CDR3 has 13 residues. Germline V gives CDR1 SQVTM, CDR2 ANQGSEA. CDR3 protein: CSVVRGRNTEAFF. The CDR3 coding sequence is TGCAGCGTTGTACGGGGGAGGAACACTGAAGCTTTCTTT.

J is TRBJ1-5 and V is TRBV19; 8 bases map to TRBD1. Trimming cost V 1 base and J 7 bases; bases outside gene matches: 6. The CDR3 has 15 amino acids. Germline CDR1 is LNHDA and CDR2 is SQIVND (reference sequence). CDR3 bases: TGTGCCAGTAGTATAGGTGGACAGGGAGGCCAGCCCCAGCATTTT. This encodes CASSIGGQGGQPQHF.

The chain is built from TRBV7-9 and TRBJ2-3, with TRBD2 identical over 9 bases. Germline V gene lookup returns CDR1 SEHNR and CDR2 FQNEAQ (reference sequence). The V and J ends lost 5 bases and 0 bases, in that order; junction bases with no gene match: 12. This CDR3 contains 18 residues. The CDR3 reads CASSGSSGMTSSTDTQYF. Here the CDR3 DNA reads TGTGCCAGCAGCGGCTCTAGCGGGATGACCTCTAGCACAGATACGCAGTATTTT.

The rearrangement uses TRBV28 and TRBJ2-4; tentative D call: TRBD1 (5 bases). The CDR3 contains 15 residues. Trimming left V 1 base short and J 2 bases short, with 9 bases between. Germline V gives CDR1 MDHEN, CDR2 SYDVKM. CDR3 nucleotide sequence: TGTGCCAGCAGTTTATTGGGGCAGACCAAAAACATTCAGTACTTC. As protein: CASSLLGQTKNIQYF.

V usage is TRBV19 and J usage is TRBJ1-2, with TRBD1 identical over 7 bases. This CDR3 region has 14 residues. CDR1 and CDR2 (germline): LNHDA, SQIVND (reference sequence). V lost 3 bases to trimming and J lost 5 bases; unmatched junction nucleotides: 6. The CDR3 nucleotides are TGTGCCAGTAGTATGAGTTCACAGGGGTATGGCTACACCTTC. It translates to CASSMSSQGYGYTF.

This clone occurred once. J is TRBJ1-5 and V is TRBV24-1, with D uncertain. CDR3 length: 11 amino acids. Germline CDR1 and CDR2: KGHDR and SFDVKD. The ends were cut back, 8 bases at V and 2 bases at J, with 3 bases in the middle. The CDR3 DNA sequence: TGTGCCACCACGGGCAATCAGCCCCAGCATTTT. It yields the protein CATTGNQPQHF.

The V gene is TRBV5-1, the J gene TRBJ1-2, with TRBD1 matching over 8 bases. CDR3 length: 14 amino acids. Trimming at V came to 3 bases and at J to 6 bases, leaving 7 bases not matched to a gene. Germline CDR1 SGHRS, CDR2 YFSETQ. This chain's CDR3 is CASSSDDRGDGYTF. In DNA, the CDR3 is TGCGCCAGCAGCTCCGACGACAGGGGAGATGGCTACACCTTC.

This clone was detected only once. This chain links TRBV9 with TRBJ2-7; D might be TRBD2 (6 bases). V was pared by 0 bases and J by 2 bases, with 21 bases between. The CDR3 consists of 18 residues. Germline V lookup: CDR1 SGDLS, CDR2 YYNGEE. The CDR3 sequence: CASSVEASGLTKTYEQYF. The CDR3 DNA is TGTGCCAGCAGCGTAGAAGCCTCAGGACTAACCAAAACCTACGAGCAGTACTTC.

The V and J genes are TRBV3-1 (or the pseudogene TRBV3-2) and TRBJ2-1, with D uncertain. The CDR3 contains 15 residues. The V gene's germline CDR1 is LGHDT and CDR2 YNNKEL (reference sequence). Trimming took off 1 base at V and 2 bases at J, with 9 bases between the two ends. This CDR3 is CASSQALTPYNEQFF. The CDR3 DNA follows: TGTGCCAGCAGCCAAGCTCTGACACCCTACAATGAGCAGTTCTTC.

As for this clone: The sample contains more than one DNA sequence encoding this CDR3. The gene calls are TRBV27 and TRBJ1-5; D is ambiguous. Germline-derived CDR1 and CDR2 are MNHEY and SMNVEV (reference sequence). V was shortened by 2 bases and J by 6 bases, with 11 bases between the two germline ends. The CDR3 loop spans 14 amino acids. CDR3 in amino acids: CASSLGGVGQPQHF. In DNA, the CDR3 is TGTGCCAGCAGTTTAGGAGGCGTTGGTCAGCCCCAGCATTTT.

The rearrangement links TRBV19 to TRBJ1-4; D is perhaps TRBD1 (5 bases). The CDR3 totals 16 residues. Trimming removed 5 bases from V and 6 bases from J, with 19 bases in between. CDR1 and CDR2 from the germline V gene are LNHDA and SQIVND (reference sequence). The CDR3 sequence: CASSPSNRKLDEKLFF. The CDR3 DNA reads as TGTGCCAGTAGTCCTTCCAACAGGAAACTCGATGAAAAACTGTTTTTT.

The chain employs TRBV19 and TRBJ1-5, with D uncertain. Deletions cut 3 bases from V and 1 base from J, with 10 bases between. The CDR3 consists of 15 residues. Germline lookup yields CDR1 LNHDA and CDR2 SQIVND (reference sequence). This chain's CDR3 is CASSIPLRSNQPQHF. The DNA of the CDR3 is TGTGCCAGTAGTATCCCCCTCCGGAGCAATCAGCCCCAGCATTTT.

The rearrangement links TRBV7-8 to TRBJ1-2; no clear D. Between the trimmed V and J ends, which lost 5 bases and 0 bases, there was a span of 7 bases. CDR1 SGHVS and CDR2 FQNEAQ come from the germline V gene. CDR3 length equals 13 residues. The CDR3 loop reads CASSPSANYGYTF. For the CDR3, the DNA is TGTGCCAGCAGCCCGTCGGCTAACTATGGCTACACCTTC.

This chain connects TRBV6-2 or TRBV6-3 to TRBJ1-3; 8 bases fit TRBD1. Germline trimming cut 4 bases from V and 2 bases from J; bases unmatched to any gene: 1. The CDR3 contains 14 residues. Germline V gene sequence: CDR1 MNHEY, CDR2 SVGEGT. The CDR3 spells CASSWTGTGNTIYF. CDR3 coding DNA: TGTGCCAGCAGTTGGACAGGGACTGGAAACACCATATATTTT.

The chain links TRBV5-1 to TRBJ2-2, with D unresolved. Trimming stripped 1 base from V and 5 bases from J, with 6 bases between. This CDR3 contains 13 residues. CDR1 is SGHRS, CDR2 YFSETQ, per germline. CDR3 nucleotides: TGCGCCAGCAGCTTGTCAGGAACCGGGGAGCTGTTTTTT. Its protein is CASSLSGTGELFF.

The chain links TRBV11-2 to TRBJ2-3, with D uncertain. Germline loops: CDR1 SGHAT, CDR2 FQNNGV. V lost 1 base to trimming and J lost 4 bases, with 9 bases between them. The CDR3 contains 14 residues. The CDR3 sequence: CASSLARSADTQYF. The CDR3 DNA follows: TGTGCCAGCAGCTTAGCTCGGTCGGCAGATACGCAGTATTTT.

This chain links TRBV2 with TRBJ1-2; a possible D gene is TRBD1 (5 bases). Trimming stripped 6 bases from V and 4 bases from J, with 12 bases between. The CDR3 spans 13 residues. Germline V gene lookup returns CDR1 SNHLY and CDR2 FYNNEI. The CDR3 sequence: CASRPGLSYGYTF. Here the CDR3 DNA reads TGTGCCAGCAGACCAGGGCTAAGCTATGGCTACACCTTC.